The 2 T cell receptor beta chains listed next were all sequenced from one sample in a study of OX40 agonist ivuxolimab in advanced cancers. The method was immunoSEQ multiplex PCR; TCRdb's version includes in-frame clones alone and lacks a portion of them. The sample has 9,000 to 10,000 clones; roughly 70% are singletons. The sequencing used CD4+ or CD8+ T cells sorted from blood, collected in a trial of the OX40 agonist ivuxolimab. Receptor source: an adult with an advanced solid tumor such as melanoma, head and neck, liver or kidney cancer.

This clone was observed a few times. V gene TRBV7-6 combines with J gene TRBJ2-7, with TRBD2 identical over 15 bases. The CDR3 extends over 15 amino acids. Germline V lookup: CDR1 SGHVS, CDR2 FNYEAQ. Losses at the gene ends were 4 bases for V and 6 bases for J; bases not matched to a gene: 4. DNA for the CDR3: TGTGCCAGCAGCTCCCCGGGACTAGCGGGAGGCGAGCAGTACTTC. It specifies CASSSPGLAGGEQYF.

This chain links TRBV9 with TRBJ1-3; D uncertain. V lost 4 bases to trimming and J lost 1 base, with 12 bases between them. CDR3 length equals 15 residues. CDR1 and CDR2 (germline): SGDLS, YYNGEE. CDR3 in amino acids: CASSLGSNSGNTIYF. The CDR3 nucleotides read TGTGCCAGCAGCCTTGGGTCGAATTCTGGAAACACCATATATTTT.